This T cell receptor (beta chain) came from a study of control samples from healthy donors and cancer patients. The germline gives CDR1 LGHNA, CDR2 YNFKEQ. V lost 0 bases and J 5 bases, leaving 7 bases between the germline ends. The CDR3 covers 13 residues. Repertoires were generated with immunoSEQ multiplex PCR, while TCRdb's copy carries only in-frame clones and drops some. Altogether over 150,000 clones are present, roughly 94% being singletons, with the ten largest covering 14%. The chain employs TRBV4-2 and TRBJ2-5, with D unclear. Sequencing was performed on PBMCs. This TCR derives from a man aged 60-69 years with colorectal cancer. DNA for the CDR3: TGTGCCAGCAGCCAAGATGGTAGGGAGACCCAGTACTTC. It yields the protein CASSQDGRETQYF.